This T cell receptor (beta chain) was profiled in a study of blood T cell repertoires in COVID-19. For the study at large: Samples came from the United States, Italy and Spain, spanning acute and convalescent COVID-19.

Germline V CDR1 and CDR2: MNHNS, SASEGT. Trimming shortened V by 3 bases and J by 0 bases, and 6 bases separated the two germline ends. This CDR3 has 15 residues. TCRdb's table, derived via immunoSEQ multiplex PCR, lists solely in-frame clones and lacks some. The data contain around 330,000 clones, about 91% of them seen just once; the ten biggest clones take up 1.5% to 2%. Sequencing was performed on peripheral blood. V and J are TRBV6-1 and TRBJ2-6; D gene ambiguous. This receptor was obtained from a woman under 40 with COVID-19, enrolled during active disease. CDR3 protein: CASSDKSSGANVLTF. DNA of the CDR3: TGTGCCAGCAGTGATAAGAGCTCTGGGGCCAACGTCCTGACTTTC.